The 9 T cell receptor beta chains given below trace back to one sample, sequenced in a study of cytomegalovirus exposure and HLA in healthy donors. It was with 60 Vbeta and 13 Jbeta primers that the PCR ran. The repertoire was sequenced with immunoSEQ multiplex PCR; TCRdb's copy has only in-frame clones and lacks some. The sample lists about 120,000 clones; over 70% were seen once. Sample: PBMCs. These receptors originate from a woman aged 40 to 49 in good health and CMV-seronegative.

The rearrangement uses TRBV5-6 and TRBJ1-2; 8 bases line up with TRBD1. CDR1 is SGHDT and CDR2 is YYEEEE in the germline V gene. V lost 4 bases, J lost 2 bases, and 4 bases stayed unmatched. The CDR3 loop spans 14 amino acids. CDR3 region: CASSDGQGNYGYTF. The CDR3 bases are TGTGCCAGCAGCGACGGACAGGGCAACTATGGCTACACCTTC.

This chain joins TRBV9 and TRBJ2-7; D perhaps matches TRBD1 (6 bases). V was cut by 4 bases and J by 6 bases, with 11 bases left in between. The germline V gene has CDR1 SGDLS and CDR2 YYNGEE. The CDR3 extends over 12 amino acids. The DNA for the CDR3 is TGTGCCAGCAGCTTGAGAGGGGGCGAGCAGTACTTC. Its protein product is CASSLRGGEQYF.

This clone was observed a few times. The CDR3 loop reads CASSRQEESGNTIYF. DNA for the CDR3: TGTGCCAGCTCAAGGCAGGAGGAGTCTGGAAACACCATATATTTT. The J gene is TRBJ1-3, the V gene TRBV18, with D uncertain. The germline V gene has CDR1 KGHSH and CDR2 LQKENI. The CDR3 consists of 15 residues. Trimming took off 5 bases at V and 1 base at J, with 12 bases between the two ends.

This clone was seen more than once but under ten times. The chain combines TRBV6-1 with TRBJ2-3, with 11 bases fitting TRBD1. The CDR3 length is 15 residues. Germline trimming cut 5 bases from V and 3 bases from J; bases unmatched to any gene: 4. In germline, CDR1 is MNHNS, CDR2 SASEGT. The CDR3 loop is CASSSDRGQTDTQYF. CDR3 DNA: TGTGCCAGCAGTTCGGACAGGGGGCAAACAGATACGCAGTATTTT.

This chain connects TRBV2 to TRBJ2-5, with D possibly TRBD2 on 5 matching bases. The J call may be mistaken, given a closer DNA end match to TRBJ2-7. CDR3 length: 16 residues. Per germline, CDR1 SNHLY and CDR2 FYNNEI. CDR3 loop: CASSARVGKGVDEQYF. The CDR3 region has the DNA TGTGCCAGCAGTGCGCGGGTTGGTAAGGGCGTGGACGAGCAGTACTTC.

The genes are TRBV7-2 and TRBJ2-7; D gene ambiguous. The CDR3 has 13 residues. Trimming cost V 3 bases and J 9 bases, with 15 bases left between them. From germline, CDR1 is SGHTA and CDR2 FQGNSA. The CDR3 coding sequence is TGTGCCAGCAGCTTTGCGGCAGCCGCGGTGCAGTACTTC. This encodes CASSFAAAAVQYF.

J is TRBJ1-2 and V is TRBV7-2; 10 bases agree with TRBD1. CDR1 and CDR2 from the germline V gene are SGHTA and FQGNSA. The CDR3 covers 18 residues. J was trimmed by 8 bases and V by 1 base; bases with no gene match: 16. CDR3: CASSLEGVTGGAGWGYTF. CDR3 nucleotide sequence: TGTGCCAGCAGCTTAGAGGGGGTGACAGGGGGCGCTGGTTGGGGCTACACCTTC.

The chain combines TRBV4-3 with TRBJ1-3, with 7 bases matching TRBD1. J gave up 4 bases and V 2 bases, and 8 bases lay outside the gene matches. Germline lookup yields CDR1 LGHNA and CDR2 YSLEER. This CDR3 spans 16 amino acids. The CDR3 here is CASSQFYGGQGNTIYF. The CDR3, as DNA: TGCGCCAGCAGCCAATTCTACGGGGGACAGGGAAACACCATATATTTT.

The CDR3 bases are TGTGCCAGCAGCGTGGCCGGGACTAGCTCCGCAAGGGCAGATACGCAGTATTTT. Its protein product is CASSVAGTSSARADTQYF. V gene TRBV9 combines with J gene TRBJ2-3; 9 bases line up with TRBD2. This CDR3 is 18 amino acids long. The V and J ends lost 2 bases and 4 bases, in that order; junction bases with no gene match: 14. Germline-derived CDR1 and CDR2 are SGDLS and YYNGEE.